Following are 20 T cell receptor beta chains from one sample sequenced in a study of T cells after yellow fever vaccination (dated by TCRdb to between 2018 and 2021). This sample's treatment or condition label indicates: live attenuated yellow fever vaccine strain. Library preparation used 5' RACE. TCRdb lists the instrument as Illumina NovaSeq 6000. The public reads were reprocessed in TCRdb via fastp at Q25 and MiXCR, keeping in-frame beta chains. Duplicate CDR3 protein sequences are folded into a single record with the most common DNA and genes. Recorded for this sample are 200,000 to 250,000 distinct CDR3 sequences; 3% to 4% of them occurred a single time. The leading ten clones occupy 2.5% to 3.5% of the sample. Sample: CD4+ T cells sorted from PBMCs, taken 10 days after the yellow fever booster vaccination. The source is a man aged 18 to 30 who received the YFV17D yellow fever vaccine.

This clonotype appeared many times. CDR3 in amino acids: CASSQSPGEINSPLHF. CDR3 nucleotides: TGTGCCAGCAGTCAAAGCCCGGGGGAGATTAATTCACCCCTCCACTTT. J is TRBJ1-6 and V is TRBV7-9, with D possibly matching TRBD1 (5 bases). Germline V gene sequence: CDR1 SEHNR, CDR2 FQNEAQ (reference sequence). The CDR3 totals 16 residues. V was shortened by 6 bases and J by 6 bases, with 18 bases between the two germline ends.

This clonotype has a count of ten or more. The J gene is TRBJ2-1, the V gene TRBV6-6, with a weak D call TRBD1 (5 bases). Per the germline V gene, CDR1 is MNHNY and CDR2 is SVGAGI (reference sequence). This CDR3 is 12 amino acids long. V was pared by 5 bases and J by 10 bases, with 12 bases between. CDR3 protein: CASSPTGEEQFF. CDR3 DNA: TGTGCCAGCAGTCCAACAGGAGAGGAGCAGTTCTTC.

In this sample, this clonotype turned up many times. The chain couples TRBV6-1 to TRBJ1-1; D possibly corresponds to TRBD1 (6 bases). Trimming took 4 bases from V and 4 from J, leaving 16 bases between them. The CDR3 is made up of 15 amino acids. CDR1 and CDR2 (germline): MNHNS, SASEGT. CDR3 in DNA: TGTGCCAGCAGTGGGTACAGGGATCGGGCCACTGAAGCTTTCTTT. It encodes CASSGYRDRATEAFF.

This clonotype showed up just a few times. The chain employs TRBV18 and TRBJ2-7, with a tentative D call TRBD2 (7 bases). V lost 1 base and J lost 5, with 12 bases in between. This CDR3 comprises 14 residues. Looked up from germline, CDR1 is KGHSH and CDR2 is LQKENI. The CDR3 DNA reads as TGTGCCAGCTCACCACTGGAGGGGGGGGACGAGCAGTACTTC. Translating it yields CASSPLEGGDEQYF.

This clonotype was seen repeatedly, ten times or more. CDR3 amino acids: CASSYPGGGKTEAFF. The CDR3, as DNA: TGTGCCAGCAGCTATCCCGGTGGTGGCAAGACCGAAGCTTTCTTT. V usage is TRBV7-9 and J usage is TRBJ1-1; D remains unclear. Germline CDR1 reads SEHNR; CDR2 reads FQNEAQ (reference sequence). Trimming took off 4 bases at V and 8 bases at J, with 20 bases between the two ends. The CDR3 loop spans 15 amino acids.

The CDR3 sequence is CASSPSVWGEQYV. The DNA of the CDR3 is TGTGCCAGCAGCCCCTCCGTTTGGGGGGAGCAGTACGTC. This chain links TRBV7-2 with TRBJ2-7; either TRBD1 or TRBD2 may fit D (5 bases each). Trimming cost V 5 bases and J 7 bases, with 15 bases left between them. Germline lookup yields CDR1 SGHTA and CDR2 FQGNSA. The CDR3 spans 13 residues.

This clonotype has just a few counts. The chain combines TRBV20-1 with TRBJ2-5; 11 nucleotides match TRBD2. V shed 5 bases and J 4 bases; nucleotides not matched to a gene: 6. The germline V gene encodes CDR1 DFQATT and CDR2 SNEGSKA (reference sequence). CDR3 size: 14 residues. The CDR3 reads CSASLAGGGETQYF. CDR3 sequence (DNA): TGCAGTGCTTCTCTAGCGGGGGGAGGAGAGACCCAGTACTTC.

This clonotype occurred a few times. Here the CDR3 reads CASSEWKAGGQDEQFF. The CDR3 DNA reads as TGTGCCAGCAGTGAATGGAAAGCGGGGGGGCAGGATGAGCAGTTCTTC. V is TRBV6-1 and J is TRBJ2-1; 10 bases agree with TRBD2. This CDR3 spans 16 amino acids. Germline loops: CDR1 MNHNS, CDR2 SASEGT. V shed 2 bases, J shed 8 bases, and the junction held 9 bases outside the gene matches.

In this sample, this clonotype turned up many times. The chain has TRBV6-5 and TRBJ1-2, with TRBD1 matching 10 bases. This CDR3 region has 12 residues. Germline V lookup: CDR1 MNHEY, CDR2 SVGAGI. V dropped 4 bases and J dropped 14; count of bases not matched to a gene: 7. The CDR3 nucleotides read TGTGCCAGCAGTTTCAGCGGGACAGGGGTAACCTTC. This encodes CASSFSGTGVTF.

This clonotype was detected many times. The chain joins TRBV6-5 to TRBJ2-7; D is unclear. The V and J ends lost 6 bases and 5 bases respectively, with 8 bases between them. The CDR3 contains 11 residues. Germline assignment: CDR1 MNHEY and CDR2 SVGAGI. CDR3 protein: CASRKSNEQYV. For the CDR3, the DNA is TGTGCCAGCAGAAAGTCTAACGAGCAGTACGTC.

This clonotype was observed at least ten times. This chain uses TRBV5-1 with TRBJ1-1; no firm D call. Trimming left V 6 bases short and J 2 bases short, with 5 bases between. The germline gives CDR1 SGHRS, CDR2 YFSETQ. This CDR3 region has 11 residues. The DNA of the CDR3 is TGCGCCAGCACCGACAACACTGAAGCTTTCTTT. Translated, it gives CASTDNTEAFF.

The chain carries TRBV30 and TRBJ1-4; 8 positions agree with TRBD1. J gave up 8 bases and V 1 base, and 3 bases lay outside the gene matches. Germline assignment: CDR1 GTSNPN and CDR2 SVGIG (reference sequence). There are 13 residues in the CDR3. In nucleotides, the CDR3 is TGTGCCTGGAGTGACAGGGGGGCGGAAAAACTGTTTTTT. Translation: CAWSDRGAEKLFF.

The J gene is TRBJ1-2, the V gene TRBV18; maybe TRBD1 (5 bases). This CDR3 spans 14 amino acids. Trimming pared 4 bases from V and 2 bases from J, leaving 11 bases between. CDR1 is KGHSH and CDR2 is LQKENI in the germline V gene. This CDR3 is CASSLARDNYGYTF. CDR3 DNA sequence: TGTGCCAGCTCACTAGCCAGGGACAACTATGGCTACACCTTC.

The DNA for the CDR3 is TGTGCCAGCAGGGGATTACAGGGCCAAAGAGCCAAAAACATTCAGTACTTC. Translation: CASRGLQGQRAKNIQYF. The V gene is TRBV6-6, the J gene TRBJ2-4, with D perhaps matching TRBD1 (6 bases). The CDR3 extends over 17 amino acids. The germline V gene encodes CDR1 MNHNY and CDR2 SVGAGI (reference sequence). The V gene lost 6 bases and the J gene lost 0 bases, with 18 bases spanning the gap.

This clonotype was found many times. The chain's CDR3 is CASSQDLRLRGSTEAFF. The CDR3 coding sequence is TGTGCCAGCAGCCAAGATCTGAGGTTGAGAGGCAGCACTGAAGCTTTCTTT. The chain carries TRBV14 and TRBJ1-1, with D hard to call. V was trimmed by 0 bases and J by 4 bases, leaving 18 bases between them. This CDR3 spans 17 amino acids. Germline CDR1 is SGHDN and CDR2 is FVKESK.

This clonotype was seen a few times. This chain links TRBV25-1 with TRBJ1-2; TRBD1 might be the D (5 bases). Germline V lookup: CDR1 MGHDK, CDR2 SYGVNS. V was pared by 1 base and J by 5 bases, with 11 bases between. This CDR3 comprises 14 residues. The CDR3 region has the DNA TGTGCCAGCAGTGAATCGGGACGGCCGTATGGCTACACCTTC. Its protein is CASSESGRPYGYTF.

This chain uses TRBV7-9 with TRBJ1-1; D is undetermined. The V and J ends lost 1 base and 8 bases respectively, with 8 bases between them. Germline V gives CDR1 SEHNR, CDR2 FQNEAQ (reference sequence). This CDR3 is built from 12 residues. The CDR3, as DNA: TGTGCCAGCAGCTTAGACGCGGGAGAAGCTTTCTTT. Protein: CASSLDAGEAFF.

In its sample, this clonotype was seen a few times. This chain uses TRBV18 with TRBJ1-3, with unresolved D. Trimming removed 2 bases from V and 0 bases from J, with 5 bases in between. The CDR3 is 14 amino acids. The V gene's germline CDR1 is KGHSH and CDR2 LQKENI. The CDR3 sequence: CASSPIASGNTIYF. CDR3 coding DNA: TGTGCCAGCTCACCAATAGCCTCTGGAAACACCATATATTTT.

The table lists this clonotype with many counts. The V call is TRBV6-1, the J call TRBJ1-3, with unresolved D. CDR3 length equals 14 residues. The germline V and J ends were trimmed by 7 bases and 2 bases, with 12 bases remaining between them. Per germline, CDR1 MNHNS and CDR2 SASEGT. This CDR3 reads CASTEISAGNTIYF. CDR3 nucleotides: TGTGCCAGCACCGAAATTTCGGCTGGAAACACCATATATTTT.

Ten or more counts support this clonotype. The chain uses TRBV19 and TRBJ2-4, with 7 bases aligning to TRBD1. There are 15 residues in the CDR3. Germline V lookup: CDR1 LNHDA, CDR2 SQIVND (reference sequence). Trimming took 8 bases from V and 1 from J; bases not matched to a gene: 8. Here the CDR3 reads CASRPTGKAKNIQYF. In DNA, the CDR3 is TGTGCCAGTCGACCGACAGGGAAGGCCAAAAACATTCAGTACTTC.